The T cell receptor beta chain described here comes from a study of blood T cell repertoires in COVID-19. About the research overall: Collection of acute and convalescent COVID-19 samples took place in the United States, Italy and Spain. T cells, B-cell-depleted T cells, or PBMCs provided the cDNA or gDNA that served as material.

The CDR3 has 14 residues. In germline, CDR1 is LGHNA, CDR2 YSLEER. Trimming took off 1 base at V and 7 bases at J, with 13 bases between the two ends. In the original workflow: From reference gene primer amplification, estimates of nucleated cell counts were derived. Measured with immunoSEQ multiplex PCR; TCRdb has only the in-frame clones, and not every one. V and J calls and clone size follow that table, whereas D and trimming were derived from the DNA. The sample holds fewer than 110,000 clones, roughly 90% seen once. The clonotype originates from a man aged 35 to 55 with active or convalescent COVID-19. The sequenced sample was peripheral blood. This chain links TRBV4-3 with TRBJ1-1, with D maybe TRBD1 (5 bases). The CDR3 bases are TGCGCCAGCAGCCAAGGGTCTCGGGGGGTTGAAGCTTTCTTT. Translation gives CASSQGSRGVEAFF.